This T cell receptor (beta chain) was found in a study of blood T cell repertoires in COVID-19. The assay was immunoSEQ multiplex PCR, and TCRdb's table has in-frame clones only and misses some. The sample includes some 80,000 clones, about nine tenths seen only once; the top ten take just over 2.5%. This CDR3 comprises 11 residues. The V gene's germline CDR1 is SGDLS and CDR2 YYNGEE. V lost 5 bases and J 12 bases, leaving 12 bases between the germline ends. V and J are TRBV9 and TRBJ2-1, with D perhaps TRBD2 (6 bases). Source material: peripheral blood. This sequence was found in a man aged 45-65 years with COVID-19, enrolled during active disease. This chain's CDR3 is CASSPGRRQFF. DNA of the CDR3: TGTGCCAGCAGTCCAGGGAGGCGGCAGTTCTTC.